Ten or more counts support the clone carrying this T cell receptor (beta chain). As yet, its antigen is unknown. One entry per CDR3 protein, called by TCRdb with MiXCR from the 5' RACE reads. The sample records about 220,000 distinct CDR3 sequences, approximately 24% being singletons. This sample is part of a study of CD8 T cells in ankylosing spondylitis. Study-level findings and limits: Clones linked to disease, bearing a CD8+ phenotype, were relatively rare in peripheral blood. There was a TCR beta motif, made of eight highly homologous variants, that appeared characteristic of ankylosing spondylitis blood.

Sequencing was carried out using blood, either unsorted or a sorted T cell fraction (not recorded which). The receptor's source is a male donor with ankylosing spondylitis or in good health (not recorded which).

CDR3 sequence reads: CASGRAGGGTGELFF. The CDR3 nucleotides are TGTGCTAGTGGTCGGGCAGGGGGAGGAACCGGGGAGCTGTTTTTT. The rearrangement links TRBV12-5 to TRBJ2-2, with D tentatively TRBD1 (7 bases). The germline gives CDR1 LGHNT, CDR2 FRNRAP. This CDR3 region has 15 residues. Trimming removed 5 bases at V and 5 bases at J, with 15 bases between.